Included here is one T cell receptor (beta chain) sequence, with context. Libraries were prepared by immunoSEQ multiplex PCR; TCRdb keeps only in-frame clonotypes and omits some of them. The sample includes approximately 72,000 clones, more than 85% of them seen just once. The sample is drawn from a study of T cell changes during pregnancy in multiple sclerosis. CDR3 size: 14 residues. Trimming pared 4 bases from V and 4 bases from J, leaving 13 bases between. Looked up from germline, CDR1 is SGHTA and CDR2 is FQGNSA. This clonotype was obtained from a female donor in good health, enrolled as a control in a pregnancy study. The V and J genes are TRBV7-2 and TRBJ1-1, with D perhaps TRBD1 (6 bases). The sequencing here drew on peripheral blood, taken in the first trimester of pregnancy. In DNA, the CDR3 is TGTGCCAGCAGCTCCTTGGGGGGGCGCACTGAAGCTTTCTTT. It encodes CASSSLGGRTEAFF.